The clone carrying this T cell receptor beta chain was observed a handful of times. Its antigen is not known. J was trimmed by 8 bases and V by 4 bases; bases with no gene match: 9. The CDR3 has 15 residues. The germline V gene has CDR1 SEHNR and CDR2 FQNEAQ (reference sequence). This entry belongs to a study of response to subunit inactivated influenza vaccine. Study outcomes and limitations: The authors offered the suggestion that each seasonal influenza vaccination recruits few new T cells.

TCRdb reprocessed the RT-PCR reads via MiXCR and lists one record per CDR3 protein. The sample holds around 580,000 distinct CDR3 sequences, 12% to 15% seen once. The receptor was isolated from a man aged 50-60 years who received an inactivated influenza vaccine. The V gene is TRBV7-9, the J gene TRBJ2-1, with TRBD1 matching over 9 bases. The starting material was PBMCs from blood, obtained 12 days after vaccination. In DNA, the CDR3 is TGTGCCAGCAGCTCCGCCGGGACAGGGAACGATGAGCAGTTCTTC. Translating it yields CASSSAGTGNDEQFF.